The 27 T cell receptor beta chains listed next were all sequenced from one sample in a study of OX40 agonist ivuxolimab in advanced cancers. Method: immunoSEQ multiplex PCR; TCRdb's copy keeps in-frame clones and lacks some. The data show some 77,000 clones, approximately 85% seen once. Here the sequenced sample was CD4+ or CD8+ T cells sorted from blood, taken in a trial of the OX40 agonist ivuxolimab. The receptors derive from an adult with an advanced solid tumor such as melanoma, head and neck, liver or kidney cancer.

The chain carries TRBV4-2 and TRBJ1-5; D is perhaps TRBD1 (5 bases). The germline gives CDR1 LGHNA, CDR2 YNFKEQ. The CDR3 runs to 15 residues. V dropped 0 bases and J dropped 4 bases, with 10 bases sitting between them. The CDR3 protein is CASSQEWDGNQPQHF. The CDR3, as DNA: TGTGCCAGCAGCCAAGAGTGGGACGGTAATCAGCCCCAGCATTTT.

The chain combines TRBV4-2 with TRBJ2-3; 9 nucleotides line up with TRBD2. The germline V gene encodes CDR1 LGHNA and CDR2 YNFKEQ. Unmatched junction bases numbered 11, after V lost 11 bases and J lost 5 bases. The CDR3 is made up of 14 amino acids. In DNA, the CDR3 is TGTGCCGCCGGGCGGGGGGGCCCGGGAGATACGCAGTATTTT. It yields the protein CAAGRGGPGDTQYF.

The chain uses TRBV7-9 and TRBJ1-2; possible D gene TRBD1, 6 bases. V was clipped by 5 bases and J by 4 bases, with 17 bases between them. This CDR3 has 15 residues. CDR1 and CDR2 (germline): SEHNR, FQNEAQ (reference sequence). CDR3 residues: CASSPSGGAGYGYTF. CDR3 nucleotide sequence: TGTGCCAGCAGCCCCTCGGGGGGGGCGGGCTATGGCTACACCTTC. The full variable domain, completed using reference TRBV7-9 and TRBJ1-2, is DTGVSQNPRHKITKRGQNVTFRCDPISEHNRLYWYRQTLGQGPEFLTYFQNEAQLEKSRLLSDRFSAERPKGSFSTLEIQRTEQGDSAMYLCASSPSGGAGYGYTFGSGTRLTVV.

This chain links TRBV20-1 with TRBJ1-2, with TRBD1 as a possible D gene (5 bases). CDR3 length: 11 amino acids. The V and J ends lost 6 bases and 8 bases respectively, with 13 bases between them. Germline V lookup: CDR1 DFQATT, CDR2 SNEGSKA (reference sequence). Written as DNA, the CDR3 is TGCAGTGCCGGGAGGGGATCGGGCTACACCTTC. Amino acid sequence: CSAGRGSGYTF.

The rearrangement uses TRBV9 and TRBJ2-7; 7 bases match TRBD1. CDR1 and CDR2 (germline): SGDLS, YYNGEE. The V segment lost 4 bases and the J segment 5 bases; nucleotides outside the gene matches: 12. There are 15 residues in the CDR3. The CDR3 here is CASSPIWTGGDEQYF. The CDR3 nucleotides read TGTGCCAGCAGCCCGATCTGGACAGGCGGCGACGAGCAGTACTTC.

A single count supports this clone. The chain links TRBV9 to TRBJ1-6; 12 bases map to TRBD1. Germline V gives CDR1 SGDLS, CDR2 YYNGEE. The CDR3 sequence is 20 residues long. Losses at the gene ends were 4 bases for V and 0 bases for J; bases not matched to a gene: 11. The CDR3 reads CASSLGQGAGKSSYNSPLHF. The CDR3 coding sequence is TGTGCCAGCAGCTTGGGACAGGGGGCGGGAAAGAGCTCCTATAATTCACCCCTCCACTTT.

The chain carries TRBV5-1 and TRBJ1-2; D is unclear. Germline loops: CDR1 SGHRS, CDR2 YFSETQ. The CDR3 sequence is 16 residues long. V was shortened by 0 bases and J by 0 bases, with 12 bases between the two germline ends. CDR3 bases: TGCGCCAGCAGCTTGGAGCACTTCCCCACTAACTATGGCTACACCTTC. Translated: CASSLEHFPTNYGYTF.

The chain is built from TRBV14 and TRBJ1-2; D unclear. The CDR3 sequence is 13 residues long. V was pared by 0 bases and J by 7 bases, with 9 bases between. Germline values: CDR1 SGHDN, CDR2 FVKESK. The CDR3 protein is CASSQDWAGGYTF. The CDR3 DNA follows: TGTGCCAGCAGCCAAGATTGGGCGGGTGGCTACACCTTC.

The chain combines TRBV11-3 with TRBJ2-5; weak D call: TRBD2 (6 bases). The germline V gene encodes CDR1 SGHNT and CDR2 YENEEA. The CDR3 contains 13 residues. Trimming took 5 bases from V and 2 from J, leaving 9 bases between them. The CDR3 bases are TGTGCCAGCAGCCCGGGAGTTCAAGAGACCCAGTACTTC. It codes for CASSPGVQETQYF.

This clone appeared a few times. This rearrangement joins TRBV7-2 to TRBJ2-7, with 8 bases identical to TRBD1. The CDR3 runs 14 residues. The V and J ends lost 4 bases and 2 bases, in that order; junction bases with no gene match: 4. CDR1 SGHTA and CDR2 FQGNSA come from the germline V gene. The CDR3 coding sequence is TGTGCCAGCAGCTCAACGACAGGGGCCTACGAGCAGTACTTC. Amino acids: CASSSTTGAYEQYF.

This CDR3 is CASLAGGRDEQFF. The DNA for the CDR3 is TGTGCCAGCCTAGCGGGGGGGCGGGATGAGCAGTTCTTC. The chain carries TRBV6-6 and TRBJ2-1; 12 bases agree with TRBD2. CDR1 and CDR2 from the germline V gene are MNHNY and SVGAGI (reference sequence). The length of the CDR3 is 13 residues. V shed 8 bases, J shed 8 bases, and the junction held 4 bases outside the gene matches.

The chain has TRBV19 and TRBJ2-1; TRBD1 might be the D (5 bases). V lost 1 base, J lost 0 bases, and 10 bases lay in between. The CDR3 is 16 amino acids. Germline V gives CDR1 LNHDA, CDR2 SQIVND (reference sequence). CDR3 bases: TGTGCCAGTAGTATAGGGGGCGGACCCTCCTACAATGAGCAGTTCTTC. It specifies CASSIGGGPSYNEQFF.

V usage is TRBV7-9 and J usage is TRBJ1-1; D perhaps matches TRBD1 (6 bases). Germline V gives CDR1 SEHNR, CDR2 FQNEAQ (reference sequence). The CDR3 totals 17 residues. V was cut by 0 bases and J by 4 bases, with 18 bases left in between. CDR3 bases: TGTGCCAGCAGCTTAGCGGGAGGGGGTTGGGGAGCCACTGAAGCTTTCTTT. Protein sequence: CASSLAGGGWGATEAFF.

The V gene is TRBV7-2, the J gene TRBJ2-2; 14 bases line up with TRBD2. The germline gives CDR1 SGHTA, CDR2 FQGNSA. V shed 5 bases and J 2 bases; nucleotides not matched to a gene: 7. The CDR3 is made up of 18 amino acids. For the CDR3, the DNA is TGTGCCAGCAGCCCTGGGACTAGCGGGGGCCGCAACACCGGGGAGCTGTTTTTT. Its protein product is CASSPGTSGGRNTGELFF.

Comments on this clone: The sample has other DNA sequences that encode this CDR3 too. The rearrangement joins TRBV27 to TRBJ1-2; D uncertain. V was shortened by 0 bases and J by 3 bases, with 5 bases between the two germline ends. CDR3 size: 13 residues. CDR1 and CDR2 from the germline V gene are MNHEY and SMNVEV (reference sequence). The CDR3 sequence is CASSLSGDYGYTF. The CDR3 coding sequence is TGTGCCAGCAGTTTATCCGGGGACTATGGCTACACCTTC.

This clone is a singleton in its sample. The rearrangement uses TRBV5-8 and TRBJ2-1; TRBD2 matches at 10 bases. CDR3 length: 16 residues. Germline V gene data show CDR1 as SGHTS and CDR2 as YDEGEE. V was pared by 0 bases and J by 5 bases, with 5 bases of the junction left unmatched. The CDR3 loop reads CASSLAGTSAHNEQFF. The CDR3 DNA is TGTGCCAGCAGCTTGGCCGGGACTAGCGCCCACAATGAGCAGTTCTTC.

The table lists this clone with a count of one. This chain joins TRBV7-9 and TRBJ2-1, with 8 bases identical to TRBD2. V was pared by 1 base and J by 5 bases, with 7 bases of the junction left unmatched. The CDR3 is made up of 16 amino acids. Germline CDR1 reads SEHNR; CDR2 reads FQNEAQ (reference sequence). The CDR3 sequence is CASSLGSLAVNNEQFF. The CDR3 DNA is TGTGCCAGCAGCTTAGGGTCACTAGCGGTTAACAATGAGCAGTTCTTC. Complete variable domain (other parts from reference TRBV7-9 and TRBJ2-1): DTGVSQNPRHKITKRGQNVTFRCDPISEHNRLYWYRQTLGQGPEFLTYFQNEAQLEKSRLLSDRFSAERPKGSFSTLEIQRTEQGDSAMYLCASSLGSLAVNNEQFFGPGTRLTVL.

The CDR3 is CAWSSQLREQFF. The CDR3 nucleotides read TGTGCCTGGAGTTCGCAGCTCCGTGAGCAGTTCTTC. The chain links TRBV30 to TRBJ2-1, with unresolved D. V was cut by 2 bases and J by 9 bases, with 11 bases left in between. CDR3 length equals 12 residues. CDR1 and CDR2 (germline): GTSNPN, SVGIG (reference sequence).

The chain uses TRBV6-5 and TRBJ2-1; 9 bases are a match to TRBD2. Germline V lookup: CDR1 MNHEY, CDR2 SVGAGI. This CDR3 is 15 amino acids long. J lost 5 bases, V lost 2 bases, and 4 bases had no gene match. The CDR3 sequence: CASSYVLAGDNEQFF. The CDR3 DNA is TGTGCCAGCAGTTACGTGTTAGCGGGAGACAATGAGCAGTTCTTC.

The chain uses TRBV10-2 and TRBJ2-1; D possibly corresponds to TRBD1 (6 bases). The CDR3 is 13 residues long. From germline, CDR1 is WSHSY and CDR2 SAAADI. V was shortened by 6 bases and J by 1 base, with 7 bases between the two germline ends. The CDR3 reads CASRDSSYNEQFF. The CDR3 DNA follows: TGCGCCAGCAGGGACAGTTCCTACAATGAGCAGTTCTTC.

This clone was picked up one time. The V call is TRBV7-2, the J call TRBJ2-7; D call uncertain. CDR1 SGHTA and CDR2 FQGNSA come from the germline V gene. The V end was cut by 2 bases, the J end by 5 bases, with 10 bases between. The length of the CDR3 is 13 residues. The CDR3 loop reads CASSLPWVDEQYF. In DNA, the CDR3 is TGTGCCAGCAGCTTACCCTGGGTTGACGAGCAGTACTTC. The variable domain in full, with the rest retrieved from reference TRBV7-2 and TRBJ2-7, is GAGVSQSPSNKVTEKGKDVELRCDPISGHTALYWYRQSLGQGLEFLIYFQGNSAPDKSGLPSDRFSAERTGGSVSTLTIQRTQQEDSAVYLCASSLPWVDEQYFGPGTRLTVT.

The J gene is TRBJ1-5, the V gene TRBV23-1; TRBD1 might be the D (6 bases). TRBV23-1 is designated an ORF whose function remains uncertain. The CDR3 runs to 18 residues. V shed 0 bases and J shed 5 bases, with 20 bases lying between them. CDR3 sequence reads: CASSQSPPQGSCHQPQHF. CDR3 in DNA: TGCGCCAGCAGTCAATCCCCCCCCCAGGGGAGTTGCCATCAGCCCCAGCATTTT.

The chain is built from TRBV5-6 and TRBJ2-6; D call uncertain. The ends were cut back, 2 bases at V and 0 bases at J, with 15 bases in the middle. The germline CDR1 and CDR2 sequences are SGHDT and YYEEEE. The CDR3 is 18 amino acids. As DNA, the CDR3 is TGTGCCAGCAGCTTCCTGGGTCAATCAAACTCTGGGGCCAACGTCCTGACTTTC. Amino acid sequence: CASSFLGQSNSGANVLTF.

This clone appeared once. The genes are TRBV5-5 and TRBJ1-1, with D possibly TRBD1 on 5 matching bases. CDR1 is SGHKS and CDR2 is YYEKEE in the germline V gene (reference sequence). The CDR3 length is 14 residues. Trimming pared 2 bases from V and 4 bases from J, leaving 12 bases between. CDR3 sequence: CASSLAGVGTEAFF. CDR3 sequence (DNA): TGTGCCAGCAGCTTAGCGGGGGTGGGCACTGAAGCTTTCTTT.

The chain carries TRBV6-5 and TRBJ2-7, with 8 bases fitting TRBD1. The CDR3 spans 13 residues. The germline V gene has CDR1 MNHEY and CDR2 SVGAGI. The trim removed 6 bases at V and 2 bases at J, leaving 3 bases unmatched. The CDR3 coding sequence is TGTGCCAGCAGCGTGACAGGGGCCTACGAGCAGTACTTC. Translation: CASSVTGAYEQYF.

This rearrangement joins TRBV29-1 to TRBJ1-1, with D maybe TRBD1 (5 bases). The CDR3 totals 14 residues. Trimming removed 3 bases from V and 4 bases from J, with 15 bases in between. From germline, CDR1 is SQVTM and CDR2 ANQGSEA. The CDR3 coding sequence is TGCAGCGTTGATTATGAGGGCGGGGGCACTGAAGCTTTCTTT. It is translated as CSVDYEGGGTEAFF.

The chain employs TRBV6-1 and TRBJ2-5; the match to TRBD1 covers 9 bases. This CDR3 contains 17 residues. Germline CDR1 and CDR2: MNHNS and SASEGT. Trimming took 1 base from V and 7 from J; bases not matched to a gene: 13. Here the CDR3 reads CASSEEAVGTGSGTQYF. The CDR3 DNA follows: TGTGCCAGCAGTGAAGAGGCGGTGGGGACAGGGTCCGGGACCCAGTACTTC.